Sequencing of this T cell receptor (beta chain) was carried out in a study of blood T cell repertoires in COVID-19. Study-level background: Acute and convalescent COVID-19 specimens originated in the United States, Italy and Spain. T cells, B-cell-depleted T cells, or PBMCs provided the cDNA or gDNA that served as material.

The CDR3 loop spans 14 amino acids. Trimming removed 6 bases from V and 7 bases from J, with 19 bases in between. Germline V gene lookup returns CDR1 GTSNPN and CDR2 SVGIG (reference sequence). Original processing methods: Counts of nucleated cells, estimated from reference gene primer amplification, were obtained. Generated by immunoSEQ multiplex PCR, the TCRdb table keeps only in-frame clones and is missing some. V and J calls and clone size are as listed in that table; D and trimming were resolved from the DNA. Altogether about 190,000 clones are present, approximately 87% being singletons, with the ten largest covering around 12%. Seattle patient enrollment occurred during active infection, with longitudinal follow-up thereafter.

The V gene is TRBV30, the J gene TRBJ2-1, with a possible D match to TRBD1 (6 bases). The sample comprised peripheral blood. The source of this sequence is a woman aged 70 to 79 with COVID-19, enrolled during active disease. DNA for the CDR3: TGTGCCTGCCTCCAGGACAGATTTCTGAATGAGCAGTTCTTC. This encodes CACLQDRFLNEQFF.